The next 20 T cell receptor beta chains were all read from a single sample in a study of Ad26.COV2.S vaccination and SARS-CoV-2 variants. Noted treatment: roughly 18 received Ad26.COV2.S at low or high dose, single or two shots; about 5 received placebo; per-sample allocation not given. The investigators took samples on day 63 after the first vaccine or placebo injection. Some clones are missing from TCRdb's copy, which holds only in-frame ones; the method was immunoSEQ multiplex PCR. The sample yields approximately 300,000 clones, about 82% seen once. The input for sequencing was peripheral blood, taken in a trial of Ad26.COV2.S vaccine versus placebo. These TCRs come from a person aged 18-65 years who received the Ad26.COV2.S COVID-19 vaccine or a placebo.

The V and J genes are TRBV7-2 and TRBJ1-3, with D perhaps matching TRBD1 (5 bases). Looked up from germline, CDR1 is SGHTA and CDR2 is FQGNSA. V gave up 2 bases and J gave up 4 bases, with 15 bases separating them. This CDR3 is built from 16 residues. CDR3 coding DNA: TGTGCCAGCAGCTTAAAGGACATCCGAAGCGGAAACACCATATATTTT. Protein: CASSLKDIRSGNTIYF.

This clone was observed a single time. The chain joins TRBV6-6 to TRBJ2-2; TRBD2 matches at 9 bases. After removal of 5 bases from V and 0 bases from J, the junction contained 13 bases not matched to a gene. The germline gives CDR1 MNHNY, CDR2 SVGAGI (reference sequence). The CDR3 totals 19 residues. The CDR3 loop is CASSRWVAGGYANTGELFF. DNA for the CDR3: TGTGCCAGCAGTCGCTGGGTGGCGGGGGGGTACGCGAACACCGGGGAGCTGTTTTTT.

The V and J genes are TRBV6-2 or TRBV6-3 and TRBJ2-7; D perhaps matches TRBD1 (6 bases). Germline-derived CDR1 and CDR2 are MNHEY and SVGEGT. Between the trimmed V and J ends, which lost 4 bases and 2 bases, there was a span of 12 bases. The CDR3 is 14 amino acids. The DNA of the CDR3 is TGTGCCAGCAGTTCCGGGACACCCCCCTACGAGCAGTACTTC. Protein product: CASSSGTPPYEQYF.

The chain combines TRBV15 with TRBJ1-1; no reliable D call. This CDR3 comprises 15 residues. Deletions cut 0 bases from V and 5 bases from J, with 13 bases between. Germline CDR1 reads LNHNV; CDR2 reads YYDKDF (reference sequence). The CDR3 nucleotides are TGTGCCACCAGCAGAGATCCCGGAAGTTCAACTGAAGCTTTCTTT. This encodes CATSRDPGSSTEAFF.

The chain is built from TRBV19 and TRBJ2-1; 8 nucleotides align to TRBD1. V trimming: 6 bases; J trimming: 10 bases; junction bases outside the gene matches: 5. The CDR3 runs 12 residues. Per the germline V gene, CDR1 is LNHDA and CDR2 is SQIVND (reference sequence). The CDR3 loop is CASRTGEREQFF. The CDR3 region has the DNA TGTGCCAGTAGGACAGGGGAGAGGGAGCAGTTCTTC.

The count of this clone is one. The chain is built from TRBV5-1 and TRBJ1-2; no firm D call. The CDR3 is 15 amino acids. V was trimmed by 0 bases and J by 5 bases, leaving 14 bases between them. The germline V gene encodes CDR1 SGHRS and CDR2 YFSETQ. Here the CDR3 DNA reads TGCGCCAGCAGCTTGGGAGGGCCTCCCCAGTATGGCTACACCTTC. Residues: CASSLGGPPQYGYTF.

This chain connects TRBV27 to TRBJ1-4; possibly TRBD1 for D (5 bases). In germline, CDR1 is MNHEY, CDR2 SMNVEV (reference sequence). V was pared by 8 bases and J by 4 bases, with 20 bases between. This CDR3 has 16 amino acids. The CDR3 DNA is TGTGCCAGCTCCACCAACAGGAGCCCATTTAATGAAAAACTGTTTTTT. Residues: CASSTNRSPFNEKLFF.

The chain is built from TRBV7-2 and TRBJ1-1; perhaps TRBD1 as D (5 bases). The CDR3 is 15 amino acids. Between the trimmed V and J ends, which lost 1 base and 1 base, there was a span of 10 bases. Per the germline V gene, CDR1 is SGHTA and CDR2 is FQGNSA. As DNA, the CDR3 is TGTGCCAGCAGCTTAGGTGGGGGGGAGAACACTGAAGCTTTCTTT. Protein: CASSLGGGENTEAFF.

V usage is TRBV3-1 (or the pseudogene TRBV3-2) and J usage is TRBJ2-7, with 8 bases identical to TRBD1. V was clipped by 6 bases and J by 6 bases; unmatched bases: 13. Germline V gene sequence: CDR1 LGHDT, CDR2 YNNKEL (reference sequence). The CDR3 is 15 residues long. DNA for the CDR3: TGTGCCAGCAGTCACTGGACAGGGAGAGAAGGCGAGCAGTACTTC. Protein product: CASSHWTGREGEQYF.

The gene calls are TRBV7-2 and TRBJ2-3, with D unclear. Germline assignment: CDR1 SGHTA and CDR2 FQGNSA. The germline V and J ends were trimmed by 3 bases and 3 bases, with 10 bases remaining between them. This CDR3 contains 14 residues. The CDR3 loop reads CASSLPGITDTQYF. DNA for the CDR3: TGTGCCAGCAGCTTGCCTGGGATTACAGATACGCAGTATTTT.

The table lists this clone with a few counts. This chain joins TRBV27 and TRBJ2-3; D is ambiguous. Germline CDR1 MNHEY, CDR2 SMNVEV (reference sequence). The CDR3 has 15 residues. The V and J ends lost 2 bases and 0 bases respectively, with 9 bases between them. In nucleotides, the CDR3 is TGTGCCAGCAGTTTAGCGTTGGGAAGCACAGATACGCAGTATTTT. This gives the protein CASSLALGSTDTQYF.

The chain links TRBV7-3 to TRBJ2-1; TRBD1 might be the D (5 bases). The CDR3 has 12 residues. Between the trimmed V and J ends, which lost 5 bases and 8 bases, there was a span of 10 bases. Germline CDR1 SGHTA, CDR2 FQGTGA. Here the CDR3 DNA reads TGTGCCAGCAGCGTCCAGGGTGATGAGCAGTTCTTC. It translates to CASSVQGDEQFF.

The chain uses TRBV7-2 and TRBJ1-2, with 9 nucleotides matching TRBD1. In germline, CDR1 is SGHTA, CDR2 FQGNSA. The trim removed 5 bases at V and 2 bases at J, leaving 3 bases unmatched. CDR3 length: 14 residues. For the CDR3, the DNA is TGTGCCAGCAGCATCGGGACAGGGAACTATGGCTACACCTTC. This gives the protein CASSIGTGNYGYTF.

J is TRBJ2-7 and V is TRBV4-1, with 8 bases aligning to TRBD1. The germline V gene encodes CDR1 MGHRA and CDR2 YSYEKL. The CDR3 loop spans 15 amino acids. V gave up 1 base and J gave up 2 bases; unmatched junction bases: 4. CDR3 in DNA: TGCGCCAGCAGCCAAGGGACAGGGCCCGCCTACGAGCAGTACTTC. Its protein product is CASSQGTGPAYEQYF.

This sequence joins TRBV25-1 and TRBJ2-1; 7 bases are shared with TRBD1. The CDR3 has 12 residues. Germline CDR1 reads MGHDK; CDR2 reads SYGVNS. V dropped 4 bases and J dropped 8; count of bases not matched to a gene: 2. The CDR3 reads CASSVQGYEQFF. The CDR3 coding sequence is TGTGCCAGCAGTGTACAGGGGTATGAGCAGTTCTTC. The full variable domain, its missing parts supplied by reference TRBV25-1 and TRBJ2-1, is EADIYQTPRYLVIGTGKKITLECSQTMGHDKMYWYQQDPGMELHLIHYSYGVNSTEKGDLSSESTVSRIRTEHFPLTLESARPSHTSQYLCASSVQGYEQFFGPGTRLTVL.

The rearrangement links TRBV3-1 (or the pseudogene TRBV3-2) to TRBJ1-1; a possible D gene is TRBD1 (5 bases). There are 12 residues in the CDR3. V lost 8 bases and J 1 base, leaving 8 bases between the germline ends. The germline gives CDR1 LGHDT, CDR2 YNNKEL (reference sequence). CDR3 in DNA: TGTGCCAGCCTGGGGGGGAACACTGAAGCTTTCTTT. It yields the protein CASLGGNTEAFF.

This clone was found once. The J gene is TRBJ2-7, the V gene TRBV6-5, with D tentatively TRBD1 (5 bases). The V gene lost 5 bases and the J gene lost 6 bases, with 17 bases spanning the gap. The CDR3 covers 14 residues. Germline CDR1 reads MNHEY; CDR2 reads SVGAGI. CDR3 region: CASSPGGRVGEQYF. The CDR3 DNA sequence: TGTGCCAGCAGTCCCGGCGGCAGGGTGGGCGAGCAGTACTTC.

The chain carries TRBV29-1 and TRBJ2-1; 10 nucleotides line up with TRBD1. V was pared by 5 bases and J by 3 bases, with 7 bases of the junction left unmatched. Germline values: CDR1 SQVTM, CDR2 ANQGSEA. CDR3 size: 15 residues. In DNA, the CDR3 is TGCAGCGTTAAACTCGGGACAGGGGACTACAATGAGCAGTTCTTC. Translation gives CSVKLGTGDYNEQFF.

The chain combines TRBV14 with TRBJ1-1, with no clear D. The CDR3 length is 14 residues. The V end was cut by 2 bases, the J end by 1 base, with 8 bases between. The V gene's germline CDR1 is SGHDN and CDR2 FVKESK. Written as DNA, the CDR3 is TGTGCCAGCAGCCAACGGGTCTGGAACACTGAAGCTTTCTTT. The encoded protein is CASSQRVWNTEAFF.

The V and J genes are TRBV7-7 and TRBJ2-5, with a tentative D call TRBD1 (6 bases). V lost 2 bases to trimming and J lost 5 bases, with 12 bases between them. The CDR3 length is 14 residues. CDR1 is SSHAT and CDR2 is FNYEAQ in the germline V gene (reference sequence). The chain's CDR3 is CASSLSGAIETQYF. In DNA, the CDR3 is TGTGCCAGCAGCTTATCAGGGGCAATTGAGACCCAGTACTTC.